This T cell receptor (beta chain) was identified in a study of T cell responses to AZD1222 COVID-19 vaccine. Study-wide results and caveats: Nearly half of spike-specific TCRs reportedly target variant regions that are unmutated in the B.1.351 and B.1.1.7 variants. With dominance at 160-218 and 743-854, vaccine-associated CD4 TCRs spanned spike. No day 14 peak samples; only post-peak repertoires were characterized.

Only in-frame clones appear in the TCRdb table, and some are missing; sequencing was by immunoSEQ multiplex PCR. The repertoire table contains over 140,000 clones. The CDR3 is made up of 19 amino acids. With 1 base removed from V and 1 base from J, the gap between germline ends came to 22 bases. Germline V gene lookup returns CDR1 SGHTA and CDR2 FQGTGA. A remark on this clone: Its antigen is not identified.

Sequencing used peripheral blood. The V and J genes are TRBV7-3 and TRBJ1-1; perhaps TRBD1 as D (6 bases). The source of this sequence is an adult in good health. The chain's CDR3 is CASSLSPPHFTGPNTEAFF. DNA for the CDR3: TGTGCCAGCAGCTTAAGTCCCCCCCATTTTACAGGGCCGAACACTGAAGCTTTCTTT.